Sequencing of this TCR beta chain was carried out in a study of chemoradiotherapy in HPV16-positive cancers. Study-level results: In HPV16-positive patients, HPV-responsive T-cell expansion tracked better recurrence-free survival. HPV-specific T cells were functionally defined from only a couple of HPV16-positive patients. Candidate HPV-specific clones and E7-related TCR motifs grew in tumor during treatment.

As concerns this clone: Its specificity is not known.

Trimming took 3 bases from V and 2 from J; bases not matched to a gene: 7. The germline gives CDR1 KGHSH, CDR2 LQKENI. This CDR3 has 16 residues. Repertoires were sampled repeatedly during chemoradiotherapy. Data came from immunoSEQ multiplex PCR; TCRdb stores just in-frame clones and leaves some out. Among about 39,000 clones listed, under 80% were seen once. This specimen was blood, taken from a patient who underwent chemoradiotherapy. The chain has TRBV18 and TRBJ1-5; 7 nucleotides match TRBD1. The source is a human donor with HPV-associated anogenital cancer. This CDR3 is CASSPQGGYGNQPQHF. Here the CDR3 DNA reads TGTGCCAGCTCACCTCAGGGGGGATATGGCAATCAGCCCCAGCATTTT.